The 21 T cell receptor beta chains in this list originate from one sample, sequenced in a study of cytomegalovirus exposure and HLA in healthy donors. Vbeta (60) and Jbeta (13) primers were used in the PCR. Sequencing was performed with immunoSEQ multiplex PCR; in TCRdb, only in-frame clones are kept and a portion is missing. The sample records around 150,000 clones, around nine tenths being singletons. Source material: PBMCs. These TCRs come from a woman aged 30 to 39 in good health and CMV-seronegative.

The CDR3, as DNA: TGTGCCAGCAGCTTGCGTGAGGGAGTGGACACCGGGGAGCTGTTTTTT. It encodes CASSLREGVDTGELFF. The chain links TRBV7-8 to TRBJ2-2, with a weak D call TRBD2 (5 bases). Deletions cut 3 bases from V and 3 bases from J, with 14 bases between. This CDR3 has 16 amino acids. CDR1 is SGHVS, CDR2 FQNEAQ, per germline.

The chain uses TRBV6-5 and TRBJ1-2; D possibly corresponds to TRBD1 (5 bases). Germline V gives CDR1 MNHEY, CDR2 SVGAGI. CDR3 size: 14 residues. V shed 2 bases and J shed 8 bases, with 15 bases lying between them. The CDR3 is CASSYLGDWRGYTF. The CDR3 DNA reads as TGTGCCAGCAGTTACCTTGGGGACTGGCGGGGCTACACCTTC.

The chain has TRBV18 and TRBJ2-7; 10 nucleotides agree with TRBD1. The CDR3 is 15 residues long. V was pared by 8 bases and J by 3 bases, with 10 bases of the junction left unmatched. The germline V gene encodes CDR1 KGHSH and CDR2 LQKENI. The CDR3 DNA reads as TGTGCCAGCACGACAGGGGGCGCAACCCTCTACGAGCAGTACTTC. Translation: CASTTGGATLYEQYF.

The CDR3 DNA reads TGTGCCAGTAGTATGGATACAGGGGGTTACGAGCAGTACTTC. Protein: CASSMDTGGYEQYF. The chain has TRBV19 and TRBJ2-7; 8 positions agree with TRBD1. Trimming at V came to 3 bases and at J to 4 bases, leaving 5 bases not matched to a gene. Germline assignment: CDR1 LNHDA and CDR2 SQIVND (reference sequence). This CDR3 spans 14 amino acids.

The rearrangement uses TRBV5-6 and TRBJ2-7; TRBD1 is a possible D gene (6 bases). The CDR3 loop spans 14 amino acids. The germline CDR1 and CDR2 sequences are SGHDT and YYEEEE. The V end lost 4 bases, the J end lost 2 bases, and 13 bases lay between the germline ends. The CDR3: CASSRTDQAYEQYF. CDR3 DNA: TGTGCCAGCAGCCGGACAGACCAAGCCTACGAGCAGTACTTC. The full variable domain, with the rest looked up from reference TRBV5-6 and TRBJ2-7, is DAGVTQSPTHLIKTRGQQVTLRCSPKSGHDTVSWYQQALGQGPQFIFQYYEEEERQRGNFPDRFSGHQFPNYSSELNVNALLLGDSALYLCASSRTDQAYEQYFGPGTRLTVT.

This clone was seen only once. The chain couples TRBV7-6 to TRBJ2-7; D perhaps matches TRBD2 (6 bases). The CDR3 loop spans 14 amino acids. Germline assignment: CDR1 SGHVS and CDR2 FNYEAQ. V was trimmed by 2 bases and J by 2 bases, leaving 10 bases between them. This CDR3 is CASSLRDSTYEQYF. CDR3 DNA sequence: TGTGCCAGCAGCTTAAGGGACTCCACCTACGAGCAGTACTTC.

This chain's CDR3 is CASRRVGGRSDEQYF. The CDR3 nucleotides are TGCGCCAGCCGCAGGGTGGGCGGGAGATCGGACGAGCAGTACTTC. This chain connects TRBV4-1 to TRBJ2-5; 7 nucleotides match TRBD2. The J call may be incorrect, as the DNA end agrees better with TRBJ2-7. CDR1 is MGHRA, CDR2 YSYEKL, per germline. This CDR3 has 15 amino acids.

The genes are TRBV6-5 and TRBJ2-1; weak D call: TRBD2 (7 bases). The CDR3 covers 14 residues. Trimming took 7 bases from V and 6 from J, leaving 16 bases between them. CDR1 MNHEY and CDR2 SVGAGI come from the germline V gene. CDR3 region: CASKGGGATNEQFF. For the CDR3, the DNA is TGTGCCAGCAAAGGAGGGGGGGCGACCAATGAGCAGTTCTTC.

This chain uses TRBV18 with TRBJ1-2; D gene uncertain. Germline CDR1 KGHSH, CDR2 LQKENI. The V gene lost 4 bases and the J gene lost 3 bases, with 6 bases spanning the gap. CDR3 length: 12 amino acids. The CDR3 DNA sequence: TGTGCCAGCTCACTCCGGGACTATGGCTACACCTTC. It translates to CASSLRDYGYTF.

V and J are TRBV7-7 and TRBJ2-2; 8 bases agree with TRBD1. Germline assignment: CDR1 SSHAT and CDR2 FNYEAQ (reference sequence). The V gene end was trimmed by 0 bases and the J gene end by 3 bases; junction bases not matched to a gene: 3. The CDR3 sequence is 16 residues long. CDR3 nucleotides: TGTGCCAGCAGCTTAGCCCCGGGACAGGACACCGGGGAGCTGTTTTTT. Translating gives CASSLAPGQDTGELFF.

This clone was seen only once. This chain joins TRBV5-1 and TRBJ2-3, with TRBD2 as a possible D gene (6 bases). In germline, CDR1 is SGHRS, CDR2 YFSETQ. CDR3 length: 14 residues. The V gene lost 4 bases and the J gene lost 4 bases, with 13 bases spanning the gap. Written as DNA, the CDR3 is TGCGCCAGCAGCACTGGGGACTCGGCAGATACGCAGTATTTT. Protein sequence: CASSTGDSADTQYF.

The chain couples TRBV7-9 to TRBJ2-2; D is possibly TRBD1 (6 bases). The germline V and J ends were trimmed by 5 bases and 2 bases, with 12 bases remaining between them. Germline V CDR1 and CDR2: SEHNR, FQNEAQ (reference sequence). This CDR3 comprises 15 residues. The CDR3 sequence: CASSLVQGNTGELFF. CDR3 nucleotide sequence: TGTGCCAGCAGCCTAGTACAGGGAAACACCGGGGAGCTGTTTTTT.

CDR3 DNA sequence: TGCAGCGTTGAGGGACTAGCGGGAGGATCCAATGAGCAGTTCTTC. Protein product: CSVEGLAGGSNEQFF. The genes are TRBV29-1 and TRBJ2-1, with TRBD2 identical over 15 bases. The CDR3 runs 15 residues. CDR1 SQVTM and CDR2 ANQGSEA come from the germline V gene. V lost 3 bases and J lost 6; bases outside the gene matches: 3.

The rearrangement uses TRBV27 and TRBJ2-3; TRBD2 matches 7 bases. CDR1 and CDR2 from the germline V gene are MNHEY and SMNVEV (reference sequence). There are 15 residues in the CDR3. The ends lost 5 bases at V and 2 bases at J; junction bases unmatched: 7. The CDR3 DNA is TGTGCCAGCAGTGCCCGCGGGAGATACACAGATACGCAGTATTTT. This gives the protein CASSARGRYTDTQYF.

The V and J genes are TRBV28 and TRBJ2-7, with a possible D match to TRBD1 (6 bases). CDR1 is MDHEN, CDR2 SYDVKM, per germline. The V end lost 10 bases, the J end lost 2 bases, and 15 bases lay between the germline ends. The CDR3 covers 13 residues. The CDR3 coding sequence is TGTGCCATTATAGGGGGAGTCCCCTACGAGCAGTACTTC. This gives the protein CAIIGGVPYEQYF.

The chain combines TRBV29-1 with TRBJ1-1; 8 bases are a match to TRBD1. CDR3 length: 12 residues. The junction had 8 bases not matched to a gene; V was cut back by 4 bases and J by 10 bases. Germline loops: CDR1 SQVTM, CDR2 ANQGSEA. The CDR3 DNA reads TGCAGCGTTGGCCGAGGGGGGACAGGAGCTTTCTTT. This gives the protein CSVGRGGTGAFF.

The CDR3 spells CASSMGGTGPENEKLFF. The CDR3 DNA reads as TGTGCCAGTAGTATGGGGGGTACCGGGCCCGAGAATGAAAAACTGTTTTTT. This sequence joins TRBV19 and TRBJ1-4, with D maybe TRBD1 (5 bases). The CDR3 runs 17 residues. Trimming pared 3 bases from V and 5 bases from J, leaving 19 bases between. The V gene's germline CDR1 is LNHDA and CDR2 SQIVND (reference sequence).

CDR3 in amino acids: CASNGQLGMAEAFF. CDR3 nucleotides: TGTGCCAGCAACGGACAGTTGGGTATGGCTGAAGCTTTCTTT. V usage is TRBV27 and J usage is TRBJ1-1, with a possible D match to TRBD1 (6 bases). V was pared by 7 bases and J by 6 bases, with 18 bases between. From germline, CDR1 is MNHEY and CDR2 SMNVEV (reference sequence). This CDR3 comprises 14 residues.

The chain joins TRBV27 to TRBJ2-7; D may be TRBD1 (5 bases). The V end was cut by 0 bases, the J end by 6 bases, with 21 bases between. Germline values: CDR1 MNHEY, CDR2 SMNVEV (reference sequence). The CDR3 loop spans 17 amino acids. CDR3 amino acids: CASSLSPRGRVGREQYF. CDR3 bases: TGTGCCAGCAGTTTATCACCCCGTGGCAGGGTGGGGCGCGAGCAGTACTTC.

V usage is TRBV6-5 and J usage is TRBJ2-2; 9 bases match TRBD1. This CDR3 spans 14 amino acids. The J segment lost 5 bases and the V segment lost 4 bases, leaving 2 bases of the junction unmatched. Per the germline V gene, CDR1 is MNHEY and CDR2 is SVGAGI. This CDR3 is CASSLDRGTGELFF. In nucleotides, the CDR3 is TGTGCCAGCAGTTTGGACAGGGGAACCGGGGAGCTGTTTTTT.

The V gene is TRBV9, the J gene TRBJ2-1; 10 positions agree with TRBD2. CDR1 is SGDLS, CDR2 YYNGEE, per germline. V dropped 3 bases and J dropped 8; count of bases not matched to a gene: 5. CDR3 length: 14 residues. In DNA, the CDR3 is TGTGCCAGCAGCGCCACTAGCGGGGACGATGAGCAGTTCTTC. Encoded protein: CASSATSGDDEQFF.